This T cell receptor beta chain came from a study of T cell responses to AZD1222 COVID-19 vaccine. Overall study results and limits: Baseline seropositivity characterized only a handful of AZD1222 recipients. White British ancestry dominated among donors, who included more females, and clonal diversity was possibly underestimated. Spike regions recognized by vaccine-associated CD4 TCRs spanned the protein, led by 160-218 and 743-854.

With respect to this clone: Its antigen remains unknown.

The repertoire was sequenced with immunoSEQ multiplex PCR; TCRdb's copy has only in-frame clones and lacks some. The sample holds more than 95,000 clones, 85% to 90% seen once. The CDR3 extends over 15 amino acids. With V trimmed by 1 base and J by 5 bases, 2 bases remained unmatched. Germline CDR1 reads SGHVS; CDR2 reads FNYEAQ. The chain couples TRBV7-6 to TRBJ2-2, with 9 bases matching TRBD2. The sequence was obtained from an adult who received the AZD1222 COVID-19 vaccine. Material: peripheral blood, obtained 28 days after the second AZD1222 dose. CDR3 in DNA: TGTGCCAGCAGCTTAGGCCTAGCGGGAACCGGGGAGCTGTTTTTT. It is translated as CASSLGLAGTGELFF. Combining the CDR3 with reference TRBV7-6 and TRBJ2-2 gives the whole variable domain GAGVSQSPRYKVTKRGQDVALRCDPISGHVSLYWYRQALGQGPEFLTYFNYEAQQDKSGLPNDRFSAERPEGSISTLTIQRTEQRDSAMYRCASSLGLAGTGELFFGEGSRLTVL.